These 14 T cell receptor beta chains were all obtained from the same sample, sequenced in a study of shared clonotypes between healthy human individuals. Method: immunoSEQ multiplex PCR; TCRdb's copy keeps in-frame clones and lacks some. The sample shows 500,000 to 650,000 clones, roughly 72% of them seen only once. The sequencing input was PBMCs. These TCRs come from a woman aged 40 to 55 in good health. Some clones in this sample may be carry-over from other donors' samples.

With respect to this clone: A read error is the likely source, as a far larger clone sits one nucleotide away. The conserved final phenylalanine or tryptophan is absent from the CDR3, which likely points to a read error. The chain is built from TRBV15 and TRBJ2-7, with unresolved D. CDR3 length equals 12 residues. Germline values: CDR1 LNHNV, CDR2 YYDKDF (reference sequence). Trimming cost V 0 bases and J 5 bases, with 5 bases left between them. CDR3 DNA: TGTGCCACCAGCAGAGATGAGGACGAGCAGTACTCC. Amino acid sequence: CATSRDEDEQYS.

As concerns this clone: The likely explanation is a read error, given a far larger clone one base away. The chain uses TRBV29-1 and TRBJ2-2, with TRBD1 matching over 7 bases. The V segment lost 6 bases and the J segment 1 base; nucleotides outside the gene matches: 5. Germline V gives CDR1 SQVTM, CDR2 ANQGSEA. The CDR3 contains 14 residues. The CDR3 here is CSVGTVGNTGELFF. The CDR3 DNA is TGCAGCGTCGGGACAGTGGGGAACACCGGGGAGCTGTTTTTT.

The chain links TRBV29-1 to TRBJ2-1; 8 nucleotides match TRBD2. V lost 7 bases to trimming and J lost 0 bases; unmatched junction nucleotides: 17. The CDR3 sequence is 18 residues long. Germline V lookup: CDR1 SQVTM, CDR2 ANQGSEA. The DNA for the CDR3 is TGCAGCGCCCGTGATATGTCGGGAGGGCTTCACTCCTACAATGAGCAGTTCTTC. Protein: CSARDMSGGLHSYNEQFF.

The chain couples TRBV5-1 to TRBJ1-1; D gene unclear. The CDR3 extends over 13 amino acids. Trimming shortened V by 0 bases and J by 5 bases, and 8 bases separated the two germline ends. CDR1 is SGHRS and CDR2 is YFSETQ in the germline V gene. The chain's CDR3 is CASSLDRRTEAFF. The DNA for the CDR3 is TGCGCCAGCAGCTTGGATCGTCGGACTGAAGCTTTCTTT.

V and J are TRBV4-1 and TRBJ2-7; TRBD2 agrees at 13 bases. The CDR3 covers 15 residues. Germline CDR1 MGHRA, CDR2 YSYEKL. The V gene end was trimmed by 4 bases and the J gene end by 3 bases; junction bases not matched to a gene: 3. This CDR3 is CASSLGTSGNYEQYF. DNA of the CDR3: TGCGCCAGCAGCCTCGGGACTAGCGGGAACTACGAGCAGTACTTC.

The chain joins TRBV5-6 to TRBJ2-1; 9 bases match TRBD2. This CDR3 is built from 14 residues. V lost 4 bases and J lost 9; bases outside the gene matches: 8. CDR1 is SGHDT, CDR2 YYEEEE, per germline. The CDR3: CASSRGRAFAEQFF. The DNA for the CDR3 is TGTGCCAGCAGCCGCGGGAGGGCCTTTGCTGAGCAGTTCTTC.

The rearrangement links TRBV11-2 to TRBJ2-1; D is unclear. V was shortened by 5 bases and J by 1 base, with 6 bases between the two germline ends. The germline V gene encodes CDR1 SGHAT and CDR2 FQNNGV. The CDR3 totals 13 residues. The DNA of the CDR3 is TGTGCCAGCAGCGCTGGATCCTACAATGAGCAGTTCTTC. Its protein product is CASSAGSYNEQFF.

The rearrangement joins TRBV4-3 to TRBJ1-2; D is unclear. The germline V gene encodes CDR1 LGHNA and CDR2 YSLEER. The CDR3 sequence is 16 residues long. The V end was cut by 0 bases, the J end by 0 bases, with 11 bases between. The CDR3 DNA reads as TGCGCCAGCAGCCAAGATCCCGTCCCGACTAACTATGGCTACACCTTC. Translating it yields CASSQDPVPTNYGYTF.

The chain uses TRBV2 and TRBJ2-1, with D possibly TRBD1 on 5 matching bases. CDR3 length equals 16 residues. CDR1 is SNHLY, CDR2 FYNNEI, per germline. V was clipped by 6 bases and J by 1 base, with 16 bases between them. The CDR3 nucleotides read TGTGCCAGCAGCCCTAGGGGCCTCGGTTCCTACAATGAGCAGTTCTTC. It codes for CASSPRGLGSYNEQFF.

The CDR3 DNA reads as TGCAGCGTTGAAGATCACGGTAGAGGGAATGGCGAGCAGTACTTC. Protein: CSVEDHGRGNGEQYF. The rearrangement uses TRBV29-1 and TRBJ2-7, with D possibly matching TRBD2 (5 bases). The CDR3 consists of 15 residues. Per germline, CDR1 SQVTM and CDR2 ANQGSEA. Trimming shortened V by 0 bases and J by 6 bases, and 18 bases separated the two germline ends.

The genes are TRBV19 and TRBJ1-2; 9 bases map to TRBD1. The CDR3 extends over 15 amino acids. Germline V gene lookup returns CDR1 LNHDA and CDR2 SQIVND (reference sequence). V lost 9 bases and J lost 6; bases outside the gene matches: 14. CDR3 bases: TGTGCCAGCCAGAAATGGACAGGGGAGAAGGATGGCTACACCTTC. Amino acids: CASQKWTGEKDGYTF.

The rearrangement links TRBV6-1 to TRBJ1-4; possible D gene TRBD1, 5 bases. V gave up 2 bases and J gave up 3 bases, with 10 bases separating them. Germline CDR1 and CDR2: MNHNS and SASEGT. This CDR3 is 15 amino acids long. Here the CDR3 reads CASSERGRPNEKLFF. CDR3 sequence (DNA): TGTGCCAGCAGTGAACGGGGCAGGCCTAATGAAAAACTGTTTTTT.

The V and J genes are TRBV7-9 and TRBJ2-3; D may be TRBD1 (6 bases). Looked up from germline, CDR1 is SEHNR and CDR2 is FQNEAQ (reference sequence). With 0 bases removed from V and 9 bases from J, the gap between germline ends came to 13 bases. The CDR3 sequence is 14 residues long. In nucleotides, the CDR3 is TGTGCCAGCAGCTTAGCGGGAGAGAGGGGGACGCAGTATTTT. Protein product: CASSLAGERGTQYF.

This clone was seen just once. The rearrangement links TRBV4-3 to TRBJ2-1; TRBD1 aligns across 9 bases. The CDR3 runs to 16 residues. The junction had 3 bases not matched to a gene; V was cut back by 1 base and J by 2 bases. Germline loops: CDR1 LGHNA, CDR2 YSLEER. CDR3 bases: TGCGCCAGCAGCCAAGGGAACAGGGGGCCCTACAATGAGCAGTTCTTC. Amino acids: CASSQGNRGPYNEQFF.